These 7 T cell receptor beta chains were sequenced from one sample in a study of T cells in tuberculosis. Measured with immunoSEQ multiplex PCR; TCRdb has only the in-frame clones, and not every one. The repertoire holds some 40,000 clones, with 95% as singletons. Sequencing input: PBMCs. The source of these receptors is a donor between 10 and 35 years old with latent tuberculosis or without tuberculosis infection.

The rearrangement uses TRBV15 and TRBJ2-7, with 13 nucleotides matching TRBD2. V lost 6 bases to trimming and J lost 6 bases; unmatched junction nucleotides: 8. The length of the CDR3 is 15 residues. Germline loops: CDR1 LNHNV, CDR2 YYDKDF (reference sequence). CDR3 DNA: TGTGCCACCAGTGGGACTAGCGGGGAAAATCCCGAGCAGTACTTC. Encoded protein: CATSGTSGENPEQYF.

J is TRBJ1-5 and V is TRBV28; D is possibly TRBD1 (5 bases). Germline V gene data show CDR1 as MDHEN and CDR2 as SYDVKM. This CDR3 region has 13 residues. The V end lost 5 bases, the J end lost 2 bases, and 7 bases lay between the germline ends. The CDR3 is CASSQGGNQPQHF. The CDR3 DNA reads as TGTGCCAGCAGTCAGGGCGGCAATCAGCCCCAGCATTTT.

V and J are TRBV7-6 and TRBJ2-2; D possibly corresponds to TRBD2 (6 bases). Germline lookup yields CDR1 SGHVS and CDR2 FNYEAQ. Trimming took 2 bases from V and 6 from J, leaving 19 bases between them. The CDR3 runs to 17 residues. This CDR3 is CASSLFFGERRAGELFF. CDR3 DNA: TGTGCCAGCAGCTTATTTTTTGGGGAGAGGAGGGCCGGGGAGCTGTTTTTT.

The chain recombines TRBV11-3 with TRBJ1-3; 7 nucleotides line up with TRBD1. Germline trimming cut 6 bases from V and 1 base from J; bases unmatched to any gene: 15. CDR3 length: 18 residues. CDR1 is SGHNT, CDR2 YENEEA, per germline. CDR3 loop: CASSLGTERTGSGNTIYF. The CDR3 coding sequence is TGTGCCAGCAGTCTCGGGACAGAGAGAACCGGATCTGGAAACACCATATATTTT.

The genes are TRBV10-3 and TRBJ2-7; TRBD2 matches at 12 bases. Germline CDR1 ENHRY, CDR2 SYGVKD. The length of the CDR3 is 16 residues. Trimming at V came to 2 bases and at J to 12 bases, leaving 14 bases not matched to a gene. For the CDR3, the DNA is TGTGCCATCAGTGAGCAAAACCTAGCGGGGGGGCCTCCACGGTACTTC. Protein sequence: CAISEQNLAGGPPRYF.

This clone was seen only once. V gene TRBV18 combines with J gene TRBJ2-3; 9 bases fit TRBD1. The CDR3 has 16 residues. After removal of 1 base from V and 4 bases from J, the junction contained 6 bases not matched to a gene. The V gene's germline CDR1 is KGHSH and CDR2 LQKENI. The DNA of the CDR3 is TGTGCCAGCTCACCACTCGGGACAGGGTCTCCAGATACGCAGTATTTT. Translated, it gives CASSPLGTGSPDTQYF.

The gene calls are TRBV28 and TRBJ1-5; 7 bases agree with TRBD1. The CDR3 sequence is 12 residues long. J was trimmed by 4 bases and V by 8 bases; bases with no gene match: 2. Germline-derived CDR1 and CDR2 are MDHEN and SYDVKM. Here the CDR3 DNA reads TGTGCCAGCGGGGGACAGAATCAGCCCCAGCATTTT. This gives the protein CASGGQNQPQHF.